The present T cell receptor (beta chain) was sequenced within a study of OX40 agonist ivuxolimab in advanced cancers. From germline, CDR1 is MNHEY and CDR2 SMNVEV (reference sequence). V gave up 6 bases and J gave up 3 bases; unmatched junction bases: 3. The CDR3 totals 13 residues. Libraries were prepared by immunoSEQ multiplex PCR; TCRdb keeps only in-frame clonotypes and omits some of them. The sample lists tens of thousands of clones; roughly 80% were seen once. The genes are TRBV27 and TRBJ1-1, with 8 bases identical to TRBD1. The sequence came from an adult with an advanced solid tumor such as melanoma, head and neck, liver or kidney cancer. This specimen was CD4+ or CD8+ T cells sorted from blood, taken in a trial of the OX40 agonist ivuxolimab. The CDR3 coding sequence is TGTGCCAGCAGCTACAGGGGGGACACTGAAGCTTTCTTT. It encodes CASSYRGDTEAFF.